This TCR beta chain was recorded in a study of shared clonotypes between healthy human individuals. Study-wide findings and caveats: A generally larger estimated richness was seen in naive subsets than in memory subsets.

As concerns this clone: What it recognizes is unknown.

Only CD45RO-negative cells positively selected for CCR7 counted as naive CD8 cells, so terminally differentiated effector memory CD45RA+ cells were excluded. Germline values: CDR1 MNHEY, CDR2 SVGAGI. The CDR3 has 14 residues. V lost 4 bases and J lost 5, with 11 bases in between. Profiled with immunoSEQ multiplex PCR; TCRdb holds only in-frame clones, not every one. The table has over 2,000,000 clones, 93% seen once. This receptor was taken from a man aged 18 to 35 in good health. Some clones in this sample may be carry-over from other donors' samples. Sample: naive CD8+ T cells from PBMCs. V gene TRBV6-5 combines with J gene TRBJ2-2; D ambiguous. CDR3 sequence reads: CASSFGSVTGELFF. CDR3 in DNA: TGTGCCAGCAGTTTTGGTTCAGTTACCGGGGAGCTGTTTTTT.